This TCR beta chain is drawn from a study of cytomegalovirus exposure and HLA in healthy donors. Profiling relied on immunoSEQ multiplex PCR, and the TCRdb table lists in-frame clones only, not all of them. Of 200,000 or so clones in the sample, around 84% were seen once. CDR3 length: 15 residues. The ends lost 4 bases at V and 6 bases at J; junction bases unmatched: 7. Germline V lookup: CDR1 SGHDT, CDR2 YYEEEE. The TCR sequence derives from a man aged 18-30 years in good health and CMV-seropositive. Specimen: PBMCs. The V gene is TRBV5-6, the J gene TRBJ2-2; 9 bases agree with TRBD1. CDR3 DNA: TGTGCCAGCAGCCCTAGACAGGGGGTAGCCGGGGAGCTGTTTTTT. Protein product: CASSPRQGVAGELFF.